Below are 22 T cell receptor beta chains sequenced from a single sample in a study of T cell repertoires in ileal Crohn's disease (dated by TCRdb to 2018 to 2020). The protocol used for the library was the immunoSEQ multiplex PCR assay. What TCRdb holds here is the immuneACCESS table cut down to in-frame rearrangements. Part of the clones is not present; checked against another copy, under half of the missing clones reflect an unresolved V gene, and the others are unexplained. Here the sample has under 35,000 clones; around three quarters occur a single time. The biggest ten clones account for around 20% of the sample. The specimen was ileal tissue. Receptors were obtained from an adult with Crohn's disease.

This chain joins TRBV5-1 and TRBJ1-4; 9 bases agree with TRBD1. V dropped 4 bases and J dropped 6; count of bases not matched to a gene: 7. The CDR3 has 15 amino acids. Germline lookup yields CDR1 SGHRS and CDR2 YFSETQ. The CDR3 sequence: CASSLRTGEYEKLFF. The CDR3 region has the DNA TGCGCCAGCAGCCTCCGGACAGGGGAGTATGAAAAACTGTTTTTT.

The CDR3: CASSISGTLYYGYTF. CDR3 DNA: TGTGCCAGCAGTATATCCGGGACACTCTACTATGGCTACACCTTC. The chain uses TRBV28 and TRBJ1-2, with D tentatively TRBD1 (6 bases). Per germline, CDR1 MDHEN and CDR2 SYDVKM. Trimming left V 5 bases short and J 3 bases short, with 16 bases between. The CDR3 consists of 15 residues.

The count of this clone is one. The chain combines TRBV5-8 with TRBJ2-7; 10 positions match TRBD2. This CDR3 comprises 15 residues. The V segment lost 4 bases and the J segment 10 bases; nucleotides outside the gene matches: 14. Germline assignment: CDR1 SGHTS and CDR2 YDEGEE. The CDR3 DNA is TGTGCCAGCAGCCTGAAGACTAGCGGGCTTCAACTTCAGTACTTC. As protein: CASSLKTSGLQLQYF.

This chain links TRBV5-4 with TRBJ1-2; 9 bases align to TRBD1. The CDR3 is 15 residues long. Trimming cost V 3 bases and J 3 bases; bases outside gene matches: 6. The V gene's germline CDR1 is SGHNT and CDR2 YYREEE (reference sequence). The CDR3 coding sequence is TGTGCCAGCAGCTACCGGGACAGGGTCGACTATGGCTACACCTTC. Protein product: CASSYRDRVDYGYTF.

This chain uses TRBV6-5 with TRBJ2-2, with D perhaps TRBD2 (6 bases). V was trimmed by 1 base and J by 7 bases, leaving 10 bases between them. CDR3 length equals 14 residues. CDR1 is MNHEY, CDR2 SVGAGI, per germline. DNA for the CDR3: TGTGCCAGCAGTTACTTGGGCGGGATCGGGGAGCTGTTTTTT. Protein sequence: CASSYLGGIGELFF.

V and J are TRBV6-5 and TRBJ1-1, with a weak D call TRBD1 (5 bases). The CDR3 consists of 13 residues. The V end lost 0 bases, the J end lost 5 bases, and 7 bases lay between the germline ends. CDR1 is MNHEY and CDR2 is SVGAGI in the germline V gene. CDR3 nucleotides: TGTGCCAGCAGTTACTCGGGGGGGACTGAAGCTTTCTTT. It encodes CASSYSGGTEAFF.

This clone was counted once. V is TRBV2 and J is TRBJ1-5; TRBD1 agrees at 7 bases. This CDR3 is 15 amino acids long. V was pared by 10 bases and J by 4 bases, with 13 bases of the junction left unmatched. Germline CDR1 reads SNHLY; CDR2 reads FYNNEI. The chain's CDR3 is CATTEATGRNQPQHF. CDR3 coding DNA: TGTGCCACTACAGAGGCGACAGGGAGGAATCAGCCCCAGCATTTT.

Details on this clone: Other nucleotide sequences from this sample produce the same CDR3. The gene calls are TRBV29-1 and TRBJ1-2; D not resolved. This CDR3 spans 11 amino acids. V was shortened by 6 bases and J by 1 base, with 6 bases between the two germline ends. Looked up from germline, CDR1 is SQVTM and CDR2 is ANQGSEA. DNA of the CDR3: TGCAGCGTCCAGGTTAACTATGGCTACACCTTC. Amino acid sequence: CSVQVNYGYTF.

The chain uses TRBV5-4 and TRBJ2-5; 13 bases match TRBD2. The junction had 5 bases not matched to a gene; V was cut back by 1 base and J by 5 bases. This CDR3 has 16 residues. CDR1 is SGHNT, CDR2 YYREEE, per germline (reference sequence). In DNA form, the CDR3 reads TGTGCCAGCAGCTTGACTAGCGGGGGGGTTCGGGAGACCCAGTACTTC. Amino acid sequence: CASSLTSGGVRETQYF.

The chain carries TRBV30 and TRBJ2-6, with a possible D match to TRBD2 (5 bases). The CDR3 has 16 residues. The germline V and J ends were trimmed by 2 bases and 3 bases, with 14 bases remaining between them. Per the germline V gene, CDR1 is GTSNPN and CDR2 is SVGIG (reference sequence). The CDR3 here is CAWSTRERSGANVLTF. The CDR3 DNA reads as TGTGCCTGGAGTACACGGGAAAGAAGTGGGGCCAACGTCCTGACTTTC.

The chain joins TRBV19 to TRBJ2-7, with a possible D match to TRBD2 (6 bases). This CDR3 is built from 15 residues. The germline V and J ends were trimmed by 1 base and 3 bases, with 13 bases remaining between them. The germline gives CDR1 LNHDA, CDR2 SQIVND (reference sequence). CDR3 loop: CASSIAAGTLYEQYF. CDR3 nucleotide sequence: TGTGCCAGTAGTATAGCGGCGGGAACACTCTACGAGCAGTACTTC.

This chain uses TRBV9 with TRBJ2-7, with a weak D call TRBD2 (5 bases). Trimming took 2 bases from V and 6 from J, leaving 12 bases between them. CDR1 SGDLS and CDR2 YYNGEE come from the germline V gene. The CDR3 is made up of 13 amino acids. CDR3 sequence: CASSVSRESEQYF. CDR3 coding DNA: TGTGCCAGCAGCGTTTCGAGGGAATCCGAGCAGTACTTC.

The V gene is TRBV2, the J gene TRBJ2-5; 8 bases line up with TRBD2. V gave up 10 bases and J gave up 5 bases; unmatched junction bases: 9. The CDR3 sequence is 13 residues long. Germline-derived CDR1 and CDR2 are SNHLY and FYNNEI. The CDR3 is CATKAGVRETQYF. CDR3 nucleotide sequence: TGTGCCACCAAAGCGGGAGTGAGGGAGACCCAGTACTTC.

This chain uses TRBV9 with TRBJ2-1; 10 bases match TRBD2. The CDR3 extends over 17 amino acids. After removal of 4 bases from V and 9 bases from J, the junction contained 16 bases not matched to a gene. Germline V gene lookup returns CDR1 SGDLS and CDR2 YYNGEE. The CDR3 region is CASSPTAAGGRELEQFF. The CDR3 DNA is TGTGCCAGCAGCCCTACCGCAGCGGGGGGGAGGGAGCTTGAGCAGTTCTTC.

This rearrangement joins TRBV6-1 to TRBJ1-1; a possible D gene is TRBD1 (5 bases). V lost 2 bases, J lost 0 bases, and 13 bases lay in between. Germline values: CDR1 MNHNS, CDR2 SASEGT. The CDR3 is made up of 16 amino acids. The CDR3 is CASSEIIGQLNTEAFF. In DNA, the CDR3 is TGTGCCAGCAGTGAAATTATCGGACAATTGAACACTGAAGCTTTCTTT.

This chain joins TRBV5-1 and TRBJ2-6; possibly TRBD2 for D (6 bases). Germline V lookup: CDR1 SGHRS, CDR2 YFSETQ. The V end was cut by 6 bases, the J end by 2 bases, with 12 bases between. The CDR3 is 15 residues long. The DNA for the CDR3 is TGCGCCAGCACCAGGTGGGGGGCTGGGGCCAACGTCCTGACTTTC. This encodes CASTRWGAGANVLTF.

The chain is built from TRBV30 and TRBJ1-6; 7 bases map to TRBD1. Germline V gene data show CDR1 as GTSNPN and CDR2 as SVGIG (reference sequence). The CDR3 has 15 residues. V dropped 3 bases and J dropped 9; count of bases not matched to a gene: 11. This CDR3 is CAWRWDRGQSSPLHF. CDR3 DNA: TGTGCCTGGAGATGGGATAGGGGGCAGAGTTCACCCCTCCACTTT.

Worth noting for this clone: Other DNA sequences in the sample encode the same CDR3. CDR3 sequence: CASSSGTVNSPLHF. Here the CDR3 DNA reads TGCGCCAGCAGCTCGGGGACAGTTAATTCACCCCTCCACTTT. The chain links TRBV5-1 to TRBJ1-6; 7 bases map to TRBD1. The CDR3 covers 14 residues. V shed 3 bases and J 6 bases; nucleotides not matched to a gene: 3. In germline, CDR1 is SGHRS, CDR2 YFSETQ.

The chain has TRBV27 and TRBJ2-7; no definite D call. Germline V lookup: CDR1 MNHEY, CDR2 SMNVEV (reference sequence). The length of the CDR3 is 14 residues. The germline V and J ends were trimmed by 4 bases and 1 base, with 11 bases remaining between them. The CDR3 spells CASSSRPDSYEQYF. In DNA, the CDR3 is TGTGCCAGCAGTTCCCGCCCAGATTCCTACGAGCAGTACTTC.

The V gene is TRBV18, the J gene TRBJ1-2; D might be TRBD1 (5 bases). Deletions cut 2 bases from V and 0 bases from J, with 10 bases between. In germline, CDR1 is KGHSH, CDR2 LQKENI. There are 15 residues in the CDR3. For the CDR3, the DNA is TGTGCCAGCTCACCATCACAGGTGGCTAACTATGGCTACACCTTC. This encodes CASSPSQVANYGYTF.

The chain links TRBV7-2 to TRBJ2-5; possibly TRBD2 for D (5 bases). V was pared by 5 bases and J by 5 bases, with 15 bases between. Per germline, CDR1 SGHTA and CDR2 FQGNSA. This CDR3 comprises 14 residues. CDR3 loop: CASSQGSGLETQYF. CDR3 coding DNA: TGTGCCAGCAGCCAAGGGTCGGGGTTGGAGACCCAGTACTTC.

The J gene is TRBJ1-1, the V gene TRBV4-1; 9 bases line up with TRBD1. The germline CDR1 and CDR2 sequences are MGHRA and YSYEKL. The CDR3 spans 15 residues. Trimming removed 6 bases from V and 6 bases from J; junction bases left unmatched: 11. CDR3 region: CASSPGTGRMAEAFF. CDR3 DNA: TGCGCCAGCAGTCCGGGGACAGGGAGAATGGCTGAAGCTTTCTTT.